This record covers a single T cell receptor beta chain. This entry comes from a study of T cell changes during pregnancy in multiple sclerosis. The table came from immunoSEQ multiplex PCR; TCRdb's copy has only in-frame clones and leaves some out. The sample yields about 51,000 clones, approximately 90% seen once. Germline CDR1 is LGHNA and CDR2 is YSLEER. The CDR3 totals 17 residues. V was pared by 0 bases and J by 9 bases, with 13 bases of the junction left unmatched. This receptor was taken from a female donor with multiple sclerosis, enrolled in a pregnancy study. The sequenced sample was CD8+ T cells from peripheral blood mononuclear cells, obtained in the second trimester of pregnancy. The V call is TRBV4-3, the J call TRBJ2-5, with 10 bases that match TRBD2. CDR3 DNA sequence: TGCGCCAGCAGCCAAGAAGTACAGCGGGGGGGCCTGGGGTCCCAGTACTTC. It codes for CASSQEVQRGGLGSQYF.